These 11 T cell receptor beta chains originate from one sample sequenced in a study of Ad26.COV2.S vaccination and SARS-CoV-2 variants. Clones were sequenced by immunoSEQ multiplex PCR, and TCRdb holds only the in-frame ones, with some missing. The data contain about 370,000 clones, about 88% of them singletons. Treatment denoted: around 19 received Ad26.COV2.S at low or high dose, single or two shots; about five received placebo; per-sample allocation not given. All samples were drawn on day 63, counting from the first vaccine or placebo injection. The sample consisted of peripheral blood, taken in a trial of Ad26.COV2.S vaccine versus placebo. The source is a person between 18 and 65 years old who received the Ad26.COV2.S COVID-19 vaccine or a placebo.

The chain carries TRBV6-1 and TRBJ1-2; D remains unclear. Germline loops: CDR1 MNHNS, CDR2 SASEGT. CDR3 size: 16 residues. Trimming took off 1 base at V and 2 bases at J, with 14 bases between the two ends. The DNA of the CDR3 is TGTGCCAGCAGTGAAGAATGGCCTCGAGGGAACTATGGCTACACCTTC. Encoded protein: CASSEEWPRGNYGYTF.

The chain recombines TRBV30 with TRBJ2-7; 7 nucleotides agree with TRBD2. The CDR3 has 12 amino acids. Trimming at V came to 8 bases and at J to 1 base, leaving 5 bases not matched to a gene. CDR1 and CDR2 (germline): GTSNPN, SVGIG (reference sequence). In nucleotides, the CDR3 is TGTGCCAGCGGGACTTCGTCCTACGAGCAGTACTTC. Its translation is CASGTSSYEQYF. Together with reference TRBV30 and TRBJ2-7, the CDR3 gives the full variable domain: SQTIHQWPATLVQPVGSPLSLECTVEGTSNPNLYWYRQAAGRGLQLLFYSVGIGQISSEVPQNLSASRPQDRQFILSSKKLLLSDSGFYLCASGTSSYEQYFGPGTRLTVT.

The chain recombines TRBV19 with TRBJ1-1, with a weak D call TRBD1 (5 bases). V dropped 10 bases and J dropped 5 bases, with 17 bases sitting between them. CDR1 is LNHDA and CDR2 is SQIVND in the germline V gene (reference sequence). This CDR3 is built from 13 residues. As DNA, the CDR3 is TGTGCCACCCCAGACGCGACAGAAACTGAAGCTTTCTTT. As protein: CATPDATETEAFF.

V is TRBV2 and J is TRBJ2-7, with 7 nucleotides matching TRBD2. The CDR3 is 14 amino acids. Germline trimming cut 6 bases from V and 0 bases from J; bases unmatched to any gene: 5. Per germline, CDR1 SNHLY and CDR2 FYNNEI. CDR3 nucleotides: TGTGCCAGCAGGGACGGGACTAACTCCTACGAGCAGTACTTC. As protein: CASRDGTNSYEQYF.

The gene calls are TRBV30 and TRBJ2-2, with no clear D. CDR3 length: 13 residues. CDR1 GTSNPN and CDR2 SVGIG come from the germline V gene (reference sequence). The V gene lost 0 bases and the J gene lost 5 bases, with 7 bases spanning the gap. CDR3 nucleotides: TGTGCCTGGAGTGTAACCGTTACCGGGGAGCTGTTTTTT. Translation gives CAWSVTVTGELFF.

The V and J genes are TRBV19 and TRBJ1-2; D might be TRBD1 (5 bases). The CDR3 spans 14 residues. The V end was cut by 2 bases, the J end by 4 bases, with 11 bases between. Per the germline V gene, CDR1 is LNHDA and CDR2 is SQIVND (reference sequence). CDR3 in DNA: TGTGCCAGTAGTATAATAGGGGATTCCTATGGCTACACCTTC. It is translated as CASSIIGDSYGYTF.

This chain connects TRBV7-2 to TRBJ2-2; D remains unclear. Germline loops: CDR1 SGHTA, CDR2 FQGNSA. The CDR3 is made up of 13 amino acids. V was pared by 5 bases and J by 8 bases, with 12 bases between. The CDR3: CASSPNRRGELFF. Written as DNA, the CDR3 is TGTGCCAGCAGCCCAAACCGCCGGGGGGAGCTGTTTTTT.

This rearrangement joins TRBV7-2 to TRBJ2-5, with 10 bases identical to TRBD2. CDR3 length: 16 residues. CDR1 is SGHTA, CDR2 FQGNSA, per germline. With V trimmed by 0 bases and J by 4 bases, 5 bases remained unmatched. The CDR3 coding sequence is TGTGCCAGCAGCTTAGCTCGGCTAGCGGGAGTAGAGACCCAGTACTTC. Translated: CASSLARLAGVETQYF. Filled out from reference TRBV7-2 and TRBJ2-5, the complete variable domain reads GAGVSQSPSNKVTEKGKDVELRCDPISGHTALYWYRQSLGQGLEFLIYFQGNSAPDKSGLPSDRFSAERTGGSVSTLTIQRTQQEDSAVYLCASSLARLAGVETQYFGPGTRLLVL.

CDR3 nucleotides: TGTGCCAGCAGGCCAGGGACAGGGTTCTCAGATACGCAGTATTTT. Amino acid sequence: CASRPGTGFSDTQYF. The chain has TRBV7-9 and TRBJ2-3, with TRBD1 matching over 9 bases. With 6 bases clipped from V and 4 bases from J, the junction kept 8 bases outside the gene matches. The CDR3 totals 15 residues. Germline loops: CDR1 SEHNR, CDR2 FQNEAQ (reference sequence).

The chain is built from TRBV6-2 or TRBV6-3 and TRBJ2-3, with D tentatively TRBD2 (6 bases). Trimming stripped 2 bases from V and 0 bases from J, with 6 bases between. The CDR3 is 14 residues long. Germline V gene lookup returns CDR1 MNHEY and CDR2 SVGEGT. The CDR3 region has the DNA TGTGCCAGCAGTTACGCGGGGAGCACAGATACGCAGTATTTT. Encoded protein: CASSYAGSTDTQYF.

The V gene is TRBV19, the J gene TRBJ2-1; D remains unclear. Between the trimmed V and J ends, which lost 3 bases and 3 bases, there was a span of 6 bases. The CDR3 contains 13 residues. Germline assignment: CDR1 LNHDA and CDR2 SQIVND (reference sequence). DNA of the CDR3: TGTGCCAGTAGTATCGTCCTCTACAATGAGCAGTTCTTC. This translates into CASSIVLYNEQFF.